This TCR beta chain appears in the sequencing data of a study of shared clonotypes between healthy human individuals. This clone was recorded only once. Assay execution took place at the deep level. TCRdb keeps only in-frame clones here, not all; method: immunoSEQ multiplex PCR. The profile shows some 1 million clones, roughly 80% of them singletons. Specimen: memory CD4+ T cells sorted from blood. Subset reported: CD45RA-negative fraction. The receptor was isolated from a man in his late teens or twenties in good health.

In nucleotides, the CDR3 is TGTGCCAGCAGTTTAGGTGGTGGGGGGCACAACTATGGCTACACCTTC. Amino acids: CASSLGGGGHNYGYTF. The chain couples TRBV28 to TRBJ1-2; D possibly corresponds to TRBD1 (6 bases). The germline V gene has CDR1 MDHEN and CDR2 SYDVKM. V lost 2 bases and J 2 bases, leaving 15 bases between the germline ends. The CDR3 consists of 16 residues.